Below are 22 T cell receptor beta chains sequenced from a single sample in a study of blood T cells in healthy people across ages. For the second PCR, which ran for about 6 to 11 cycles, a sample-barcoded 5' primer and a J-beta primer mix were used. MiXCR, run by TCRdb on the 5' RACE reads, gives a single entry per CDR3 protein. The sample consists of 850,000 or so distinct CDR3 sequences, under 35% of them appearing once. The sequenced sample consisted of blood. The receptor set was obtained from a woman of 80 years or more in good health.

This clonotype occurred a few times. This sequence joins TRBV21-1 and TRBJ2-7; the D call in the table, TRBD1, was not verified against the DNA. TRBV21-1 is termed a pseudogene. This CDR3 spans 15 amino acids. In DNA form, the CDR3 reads TGTGCCAACACCCCTATGGACGGAAGCTCCTACGAGCAGTACTTC. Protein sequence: CANTPMDGSSYEQYF.

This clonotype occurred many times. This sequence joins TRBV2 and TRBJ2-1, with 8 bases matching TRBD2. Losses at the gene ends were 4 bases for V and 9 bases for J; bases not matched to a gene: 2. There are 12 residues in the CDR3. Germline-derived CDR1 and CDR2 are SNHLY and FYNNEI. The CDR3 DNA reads TGTGCCAGCAGTGGACTAGCGTTTGAGCAGTTCTTC. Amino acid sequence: CASSGLAFEQFF.

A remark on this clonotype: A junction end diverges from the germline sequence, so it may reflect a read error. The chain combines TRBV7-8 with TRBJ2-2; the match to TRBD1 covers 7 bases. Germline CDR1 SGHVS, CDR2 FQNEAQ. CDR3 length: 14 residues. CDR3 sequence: CASSSQGDTEELFF. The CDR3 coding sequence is TGTGCCAGCAGCTCGCAGGGGGACACCGAGGAGCTGTTTTTT.

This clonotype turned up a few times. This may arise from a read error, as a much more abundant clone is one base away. The CDR3 protein is CSVGLEGQGSYEQYF. CDR3 bases: TGCAGCGTTGGGTTAGAGGGACAGGGGTCATATGAGCAGTACTTC. The chain recombines TRBV29-1 with TRBJ2-5; 10 bases fit TRBD1. The ends lost 4 bases at V and 11 bases at J; junction bases unmatched: 16. CDR1 and CDR2 (germline): SQVTM, ANQGSEA. CDR3 length: 15 amino acids.

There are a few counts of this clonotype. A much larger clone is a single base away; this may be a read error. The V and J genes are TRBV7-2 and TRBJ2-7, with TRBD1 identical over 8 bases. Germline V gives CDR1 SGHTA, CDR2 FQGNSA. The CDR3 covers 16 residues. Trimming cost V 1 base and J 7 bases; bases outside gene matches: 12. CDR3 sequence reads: CASSLGLDRVKREQYF. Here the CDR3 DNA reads TGTGCCAGCAGCTTAGGTCTGGACAGGGTAAAAAGGGAGCAGTACTTC.

The CDR3 region has the DNA TGCGCCAGCAGCCAAGGCAGCGCCCCTGACACAGATACGCAGTATTTT. Its protein is CASSQGSAPDTDTQYF. The gene calls are TRBV4-1 and TRBJ2-3; no clear D. The CDR3 consists of 16 residues. Deletions cut 1 base from V and 2 bases from J, with 13 bases between. Germline V gives CDR1 MGHRA, CDR2 YSYEKL.

The CDR3 spells CASSLGGAGAHNEQFF. The CDR3 nucleotides are TGCGCCAGCAGCCTAGGGGGCGCGGGGGCCCACAATGAGCAGTTCTTC. The rearrangement uses TRBV5-1 and TRBJ2-1; D assignment may be TRBD1 or TRBD2 (7 bases each). The V and J ends lost 4 bases and 5 bases respectively, with 19 bases between them. This CDR3 contains 16 residues. Looked up from germline, CDR1 is SGHRS and CDR2 is YFSETQ.

The CDR3 sequence is CATSMRSQETQYF. The CDR3 nucleotides read TGTGCCACCAGCATGAGATCTCAAGAGACCCAGTACTTC. The rearrangement links TRBV15 to TRBJ2-7, with D uncertain. The J call may be wrong; the DNA end is better matched by TRBJ2-5. The CDR3 extends over 13 amino acids. In germline, CDR1 is LNHNV, CDR2 YYDKDF (reference sequence).

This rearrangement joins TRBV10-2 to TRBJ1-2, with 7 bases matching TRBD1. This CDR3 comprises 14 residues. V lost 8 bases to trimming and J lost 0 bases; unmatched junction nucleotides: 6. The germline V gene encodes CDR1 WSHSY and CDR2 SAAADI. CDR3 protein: CASARTGANYGYTF. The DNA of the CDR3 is TGCGCCAGCGCCAGGACAGGTGCTAACTATGGCTACACCTTC.

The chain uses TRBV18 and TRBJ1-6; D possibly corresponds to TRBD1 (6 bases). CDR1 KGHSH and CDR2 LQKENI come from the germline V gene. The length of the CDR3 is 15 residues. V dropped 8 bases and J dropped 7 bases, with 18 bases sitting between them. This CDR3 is CASSFKQGGNSPLHF. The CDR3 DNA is TGTGCCAGCAGTTTTAAACAGGGTGGAAATTCACCCCTCCACTTT.

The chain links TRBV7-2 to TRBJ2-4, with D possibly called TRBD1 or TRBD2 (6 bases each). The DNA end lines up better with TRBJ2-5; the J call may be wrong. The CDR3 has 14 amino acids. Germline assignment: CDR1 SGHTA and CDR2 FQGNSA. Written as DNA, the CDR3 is TGTGCCAGCAGCCTTATGGAGGGGGGAGAGACCCAGTACTTC. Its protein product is CASSLMEGGETQYF.

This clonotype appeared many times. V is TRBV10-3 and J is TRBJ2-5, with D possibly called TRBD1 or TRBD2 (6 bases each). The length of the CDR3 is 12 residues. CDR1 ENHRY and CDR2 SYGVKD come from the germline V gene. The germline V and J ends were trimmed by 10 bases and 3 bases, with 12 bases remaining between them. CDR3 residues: CATGGGEETQYF. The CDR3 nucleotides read TGTGCCACCGGGGGCGGGGAAGAGACCCAGTACTTC.

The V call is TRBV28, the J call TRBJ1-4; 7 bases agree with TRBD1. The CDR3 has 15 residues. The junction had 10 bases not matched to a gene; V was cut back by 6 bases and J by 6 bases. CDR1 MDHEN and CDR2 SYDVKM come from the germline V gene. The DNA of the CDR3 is TGTGCCAGCAGCAGAGCATCAACAGGGGATGAAAAACTGTTTTTT. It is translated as CASSRASTGDEKLFF.

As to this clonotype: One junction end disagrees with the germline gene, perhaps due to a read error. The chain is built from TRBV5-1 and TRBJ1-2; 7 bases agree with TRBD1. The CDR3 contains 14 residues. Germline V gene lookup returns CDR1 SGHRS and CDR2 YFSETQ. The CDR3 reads CVSSTGASGCGYTF. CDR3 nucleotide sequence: TGCGTCAGCAGCACAGGGGCGTCGGGCTGTGGCTACACCTTC.

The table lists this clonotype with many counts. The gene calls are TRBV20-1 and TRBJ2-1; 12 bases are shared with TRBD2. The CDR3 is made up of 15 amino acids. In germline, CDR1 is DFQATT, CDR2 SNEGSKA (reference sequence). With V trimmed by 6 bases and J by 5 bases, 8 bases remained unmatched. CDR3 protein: CSADLAGGGNNEQFF. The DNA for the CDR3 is TGCAGTGCGGACCTAGCGGGGGGGGGGAACAATGAGCAGTTCTTC.

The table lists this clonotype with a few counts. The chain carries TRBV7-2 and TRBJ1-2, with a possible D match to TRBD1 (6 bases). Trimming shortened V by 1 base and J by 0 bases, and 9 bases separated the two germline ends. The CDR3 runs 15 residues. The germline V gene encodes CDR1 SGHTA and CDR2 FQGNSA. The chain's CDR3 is CASSLDRTANYGYTF. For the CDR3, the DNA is TGTGCCAGCAGCTTAGACAGGACAGCTAACTATGGCTACACCTTC.

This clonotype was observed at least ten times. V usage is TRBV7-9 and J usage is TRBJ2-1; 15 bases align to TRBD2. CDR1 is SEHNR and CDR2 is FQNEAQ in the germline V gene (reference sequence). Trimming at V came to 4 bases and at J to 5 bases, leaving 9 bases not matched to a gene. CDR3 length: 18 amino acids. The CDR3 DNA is TGTGCCAGCAGCTCGAGTCCCGGGACTAGCGGGGGGCACAATGAGCAGTTCTTC. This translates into CASSSSPGTSGGHNEQFF.

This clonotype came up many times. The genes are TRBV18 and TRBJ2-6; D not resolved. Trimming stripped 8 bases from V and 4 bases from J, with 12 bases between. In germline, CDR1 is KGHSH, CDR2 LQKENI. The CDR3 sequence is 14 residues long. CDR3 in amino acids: CASAHEAGANVLTF. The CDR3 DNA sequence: TGTGCCAGCGCCCACGAGGCCGGGGCCAACGTCCTGACTTTC.

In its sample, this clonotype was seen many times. This chain's CDR3 is CASSPEGLSTDTQYF. CDR3 bases: TGCGCCAGCAGCCCGGAGGGTCTCAGCACAGATACGCAGTATTTT. The V gene is TRBV5-1, the J gene TRBJ2-3; D may be TRBD2 (6 bases). The V end was cut by 4 bases, the J end by 0 bases, with 12 bases between. The V gene's germline CDR1 is SGHRS and CDR2 YFSETQ. The CDR3 extends over 15 amino acids.

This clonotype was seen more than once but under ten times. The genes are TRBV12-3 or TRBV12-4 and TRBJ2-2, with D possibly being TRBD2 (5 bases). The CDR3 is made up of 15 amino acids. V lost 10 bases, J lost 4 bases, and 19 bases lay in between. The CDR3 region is CATKLVWRSTGELFF. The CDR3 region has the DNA TGTGCCACCAAGCTCGTTTGGAGGTCCACCGGGGAGCTGTTTTTT.

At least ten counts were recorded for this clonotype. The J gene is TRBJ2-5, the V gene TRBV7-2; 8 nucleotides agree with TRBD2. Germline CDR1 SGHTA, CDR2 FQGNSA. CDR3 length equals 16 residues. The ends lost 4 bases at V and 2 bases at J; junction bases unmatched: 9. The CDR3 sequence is CASSSQVSGGQETQYF. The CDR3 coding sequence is TGTGCCAGCAGCTCCCAGGTCAGCGGGGGACAAGAGACCCAGTACTTC.

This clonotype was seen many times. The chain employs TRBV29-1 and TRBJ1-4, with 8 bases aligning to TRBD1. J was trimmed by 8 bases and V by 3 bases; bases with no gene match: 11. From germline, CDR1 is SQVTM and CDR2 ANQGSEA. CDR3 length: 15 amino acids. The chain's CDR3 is CSVETRTGLDEKLFF. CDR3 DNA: TGCAGCGTTGAGACCAGGACAGGGCTGGACGAAAAACTGTTTTTT.